Sequencing of this T cell receptor (beta chain) was carried out in a study of cytomegalovirus exposure and HLA in healthy donors. General study points: In a later analysis, specific HLA alleles were associated with 15,000 to 20,000 TCR beta sequences at a 0.05 false discovery rate. Later examination showed HLA-associated TCR beta chains had greater clonal expansion than equally common others.

This CDR3 has 14 amino acids. Trimming pared 6 bases from V and 7 bases from J, leaving 16 bases between. A remark on this clone: What it binds is not known.

Each donor was nominally healthy when sampled (though unrecorded immune exposures were likely). The PCR had 60 Vbeta and 13 Jbeta primers. Under the authors' procedure: In a later analysis, some 10 million of 60 million to 80 million unique beta chains occurred in at least two donors. Libraries were prepared by immunoSEQ multiplex PCR; TCRdb keeps only in-frame clonotypes and omits some of them. V, J and clone size are those of that table, while D and trimming were read from the DNA. There are about 98,000 clones in the sample; 60% to 85% occur only once, and roughly 17% lies in the top ten. The V and J genes are TRBV23-1 and TRBJ1-5, with unresolved D. TRBV23-1 is placed among ORFs of uncertain function. The TCR sequence derives from a man in his 60s in good health and CMV-seropositive. The sequenced sample consisted of PBMCs. CDR3 region: CASRGSGGRQPQHF. For the CDR3, the DNA is TGCGCCAGCAGAGGATCGGGTGGAAGACAGCCCCAGCATTTT.